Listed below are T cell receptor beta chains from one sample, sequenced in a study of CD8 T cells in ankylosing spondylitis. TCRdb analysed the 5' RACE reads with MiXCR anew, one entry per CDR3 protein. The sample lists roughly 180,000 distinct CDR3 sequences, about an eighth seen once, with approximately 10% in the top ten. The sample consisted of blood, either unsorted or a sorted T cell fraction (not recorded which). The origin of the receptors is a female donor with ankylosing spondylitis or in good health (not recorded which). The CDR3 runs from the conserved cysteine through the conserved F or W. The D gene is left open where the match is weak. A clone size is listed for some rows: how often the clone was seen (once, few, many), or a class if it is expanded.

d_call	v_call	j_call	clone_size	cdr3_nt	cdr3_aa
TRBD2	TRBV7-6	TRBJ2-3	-	TGTGCCAGCAGCTCACCAATTACTAGCGGGGGTAGCACAGATACGCAGTATTTT	CASSSPITSGGSTDTQYF
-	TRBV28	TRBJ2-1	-	TGTGCCAGCAGTATACAGTTAATCGATGAGCAGTTCTTC	CASSIQLIDEQFF
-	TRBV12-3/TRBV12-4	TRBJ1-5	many	TGTGCCAGCAGTTTCGGGGGAGAGGAACAGCCCCAGCATTTT	CASSFGGEEQPQHF
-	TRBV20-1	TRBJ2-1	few	TGCAGTGCTTTTAGCGGATACTCCTACAATGAGCAGTTCTTC	CSAFSGYSYNEQFF
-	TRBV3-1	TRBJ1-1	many	TGTGCCAGCAGCCCAGGTGGGGACACTGAAGCTTTCTTT	CASSPGGDTEAFF
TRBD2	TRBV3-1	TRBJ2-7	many	TGTGCCAGCAGCCCCCAGACTAGCGGATCCTACGAGCAGTACTTC	CASSPQTSGSYEQYF
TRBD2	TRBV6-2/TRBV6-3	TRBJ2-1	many	TGTGCCAGCAGTTCCCGGACTAGCGGGCTATCCTCCTACAATGAGCAGTTCTTC	CASSSRTSGLSSYNEQFF
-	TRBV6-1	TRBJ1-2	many	TGTGCCACTATTTCCGGGCTCTATGGCTACACCTTC	CATISGLYGYTF
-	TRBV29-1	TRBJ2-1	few	TGCAGCGTTGCCGGGACAAGCTACAATGAGCAGTTCTTC	CSVAGTSYNEQFF
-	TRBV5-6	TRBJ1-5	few	TGTGCCAGCAGCTTGGGGACCGGGATAGGTCAGCCCCAGCATTTT	CASSLGTGIGQPQHF
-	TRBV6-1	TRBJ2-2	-	TGTGCCAGCAGGAAACGGGAAAACCTACACACCGGGGAGCTGTTTTTT	CASRKRENLHTGELFF
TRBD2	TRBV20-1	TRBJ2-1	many	TGCAGTGCTAGACTAGCGGACAATGAGCAGTTCTTC	CSARLADNEQFF
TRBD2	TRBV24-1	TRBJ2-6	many	TGTGCCACCAGTGTTCAAGGGACTAATGGGGCCAACGTCCTGACTTTC	CATSVQGTNGANVLTF
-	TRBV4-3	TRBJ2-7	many	TGCGCCAGCAGCCCTGGGGCCCAGGCCGGATACGAGCAGTACTTC	CASSPGAQAGYEQYF
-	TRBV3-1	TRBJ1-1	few	TGTGCCACCAGCCAAGCACGGGGCGGGCGGGGCATGAACACTGAAGCTTTCTTT	CATSQARGGRGMNTEAFF
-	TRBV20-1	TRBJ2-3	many	TGCAGTGCTAGTGATGGGGAAGGAGGCACAGATACGCAGTATTTT	CSASDGEGGTDTQYF
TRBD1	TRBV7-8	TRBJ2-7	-	TGTGCCAGCAGTTTCGACAGGGTAAGGGACGAGCAGTACTTC	CASSFDRVRDEQYF
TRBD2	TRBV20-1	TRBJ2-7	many	TGCAGTGCTAGTGCTCTCGCTAGCGGAGTCTCCTACGAGCAGTACTTC	CSASALASGVSYEQYF
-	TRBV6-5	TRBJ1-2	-	TGTGCCAGCAGTTACGATTCAGGGAAGGATGGCTACACCTTC	CASSYDSGKDGYTF
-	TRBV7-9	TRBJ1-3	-	TGTGCCAGCAGCTGGGAAACAGGGCGCTCTGGAAACACCATATATTTT	CASSWETGRSGNTIYF
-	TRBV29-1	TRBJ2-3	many	TGCAGCGTTGAACGATTTGAGGACTCCACAGATACGCAGTATTTT	CSVERFEDSTDTQYF
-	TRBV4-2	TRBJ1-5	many	TGTGCCAGCAGCCAAGATTACCAGGGTAATCAGCCCCAGCATTTT	CASSQDYQGNQPQHF
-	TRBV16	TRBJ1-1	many	TGTGCCAGCAGCCAAAGGATTACTGGGGGGAACACTGAAGCTTTCTTT	CASSQRITGGNTEAFF
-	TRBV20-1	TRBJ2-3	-	TGCAGCCCAGACAAGGGAGAGGGAACAGATACGCAGTATTTT	CSPDKGEGTDTQYF